The 21 T cell receptor beta chains below come from one sample, sequenced in a study of technical replicates of blood from a few donors. Profiled with immunoSEQ multiplex PCR; TCRdb holds only in-frame clones, not every one. The sample carries around 100,000 clones, approximately 94% recorded once. Sequenced: T cells isolated from PBMCs. Receptor source: a human donor in good health.

CDR3 in DNA: TGCAGCGTTGAAAGAGATTACGAGCAGTACTTC. This gives the protein CSVERDYEQYF. This chain links TRBV29-1 with TRBJ2-7; D is unresolved. Looked up from germline, CDR1 is SQVTM and CDR2 is ANQGSEA. CDR3 length: 11 amino acids. Trimming left V 2 bases short and J 4 bases short, with 6 bases between.

This clone appeared a single time. The DNA of the CDR3 is TGTGCCATCAGGGACAGGTGGGGAACAGATACGCAGTATTTT. This codes for CAIRDRWGTDTQYF. The chain couples TRBV10-3 to TRBJ2-3, with 7 bases matching TRBD1. V lost 6 bases and J lost 3; bases outside the gene matches: 6. This CDR3 region has 14 residues. Per germline, CDR1 ENHRY and CDR2 SYGVKD.

The genes are TRBV29-1 and TRBJ2-2; a possible D gene is TRBD2 (6 bases). This CDR3 has 13 amino acids. Trimming shortened V by 4 bases and J by 3 bases, and 9 bases separated the two germline ends. Germline CDR1 and CDR2: SQVTM and ANQGSEA. The CDR3 nucleotides are TGCAGCGTTGGTAGGGACTACACCGGGGAGCTGTTTTTT. Translated, it gives CSVGRDYTGELFF.

The genes are TRBV10-1 and TRBJ2-7; tentatively, D is TRBD2 (6 bases). Trimming cost V 7 bases and J 3 bases, with 16 bases left between them. CDR3 length: 14 residues. The germline V gene has CDR1 WNHNN and CDR2 SYGVQD (reference sequence). The DNA for the CDR3 is TGCGCCAGCATGGAGGGAGGTGGAGGCTACGAGCAGTACTTC. This translates into CASMEGGGGYEQYF.

This clone was found once. The rearrangement uses TRBV27 and TRBJ2-2; TRBD1 matches at 7 bases. The CDR3 is made up of 15 amino acids. V shed 2 bases and J 6 bases; nucleotides not matched to a gene: 6. Germline CDR1 and CDR2: MNHEY and SMNVEV (reference sequence). Here the CDR3 DNA reads TGTGCCAGCAGTTTAGCGACAGGGACGGCCGGGGAGCTGTTTTTT. Translated: CASSLATGTAGELFF.

The chain combines TRBV5-6 with TRBJ2-1; no firm D call. Germline lookup yields CDR1 SGHDT and CDR2 YYEEEE. The CDR3 has 17 amino acids. The V and J ends lost 7 bases and 3 bases respectively, with 23 bases between them. DNA for the CDR3: TGTGCCAGCGACCGTTTTTCAGGTGAGATTCTCTACAATGAGCAGTTCTTC. Protein product: CASDRFSGEILYNEQFF. Drawing the rest from reference TRBV5-6 and TRBJ2-1, the complete variable domain is DAGVTQSPTHLIKTRGQQVTLRCSPKSGHDTVSWYQQALGQGPQFIFQYYEEEERQRGNFPDRFSGHQFPNYSSELNVNALLLGDSALYLCASDRFSGEILYNEQFFGPGTRLTVL.

This chain uses TRBV5-1 with TRBJ2-7; D is perhaps TRBD1 (5 bases). Trimming took 4 bases from V and 3 from J, leaving 14 bases between them. Germline CDR1 reads SGHRS; CDR2 reads YFSETQ. This CDR3 is 14 amino acids long. CDR3: CASSVTGFSYEQYF. The CDR3 nucleotides are TGCGCCAGCAGCGTAACAGGCTTTAGCTACGAGCAGTACTTC.

The chain is built from TRBV5-4 and TRBJ2-3; D unresolved. The CDR3 runs 14 residues. Germline CDR1 reads SGHNT; CDR2 reads YYREEE (reference sequence). V was cut by 4 bases and J by 0 bases, with 9 bases left in between. Written as DNA, the CDR3 is TGTGCCAGCAGCCTCACCAGTAGCACAGATACGCAGTATTTT. It yields the protein CASSLTSSTDTQYF.

The genes are TRBV6-5 and TRBJ1-4; possible D gene TRBD1, 5 bases. Per the germline V gene, CDR1 is MNHEY and CDR2 is SVGAGI. The CDR3 loop spans 15 amino acids. Trimming took off 0 bases at V and 8 bases at J, with 13 bases between the two ends. CDR3 residues: CASSYSKGEYEKLFF. The DNA for the CDR3 is TGTGCCAGCAGTTACTCGAAAGGGGAATACGAAAAACTGTTTTTT.

The chain combines TRBV7-3 with TRBJ2-7; D ambiguous. CDR1 is SGHTA and CDR2 is FQGTGA in the germline V gene. V shed 8 bases and J shed 7 bases, with 15 bases lying between them. The CDR3 is 12 residues long. CDR3 in amino acids: CASGSDLGEQYF. CDR3 sequence (DNA): TGTGCCAGCGGATCAGATCTCGGGGAGCAGTACTTC.

This rearrangement joins TRBV28 to TRBJ2-7, with D perhaps TRBD2 (6 bases). The length of the CDR3 is 16 residues. The germline V gene encodes CDR1 MDHEN and CDR2 SYDVKM. Trimming cost V 2 bases and J 0 bases, with 14 bases left between them. Here the CDR3 DNA reads TGTGCCAGCAGTTTAGTGGGGACTGTGAGCTCCTACGAGCAGTACTTC. It codes for CASSLVGTVSSYEQYF.

CDR3 DNA: TGTGCCTGGAGTGTAATGAGTACTGAAGCTTTCTTT. Amino acid sequence: CAWSVMSTEAFF. The chain couples TRBV30 to TRBJ1-1; D uncertain. V lost 0 bases and J lost 5, with 7 bases in between. Germline CDR1 GTSNPN, CDR2 SVGIG (reference sequence). CDR3 length: 12 amino acids.

The V gene is TRBV7-3, the J gene TRBJ2-1, with a tentative D call TRBD1 (5 bases). V was trimmed by 1 base and J by 7 bases, leaving 17 bases between them. CDR1 SGHTA and CDR2 FQGTGA come from the germline V gene. This CDR3 spans 16 amino acids. The CDR3 is CASSLNGRPPGNEQFF. In nucleotides, the CDR3 is TGTGCCAGCAGCTTAAATGGGCGGCCTCCAGGGAATGAGCAGTTCTTC.

J is TRBJ2-7 and V is TRBV7-9; D perhaps matches TRBD2 (5 bases). The CDR3 spans 15 residues. CDR1 SEHNR and CDR2 FQNEAQ come from the germline V gene (reference sequence). V lost 7 bases, J lost 1 base, and 17 bases lay in between. CDR3 sequence reads: CASIRLRGSSYEQYF. In DNA form, the CDR3 reads TGTGCCAGCATTAGGCTCCGGGGTTCTTCCTACGAGCAGTACTTC.

The V gene is TRBV12-5, the J gene TRBJ2-1; D remains ambiguous. Germline V lookup: CDR1 LGHNT, CDR2 FRNRAP. The CDR3 runs 13 residues. The V end was cut by 5 bases, the J end by 6 bases, with 11 bases between. Written as DNA, the CDR3 is TGTGCTAGTGGTCCGCAGCGAGGCAATGAGCAGTTCTTC. Its translation: CASGPQRGNEQFF.

V gene TRBV10-3 combines with J gene TRBJ2-3; D call uncertain. This CDR3 is built from 14 residues. The germline V gene has CDR1 ENHRY and CDR2 SYGVKD. Trimming removed 2 bases at V and 0 bases at J, with 6 bases between. The CDR3, as DNA: TGTGCCATCAGTGAGCGGAGTAGCACAGATACGCAGTATTTT. It is translated as CAISERSSTDTQYF.

The genes are TRBV9 and TRBJ1-3, with 8 bases lining up with TRBD1. The germline V gene encodes CDR1 SGDLS and CDR2 YYNGEE. The CDR3 spans 14 residues. J lost 5 bases, V lost 3 bases, and 4 bases had no gene match. The CDR3 sequence: CASSGGQDRNTIYF. CDR3 DNA: TGTGCCAGCAGCGGGGGACAGGATAGAAACACCATATATTTT.

The chain joins TRBV27 to TRBJ2-2, with 10 nucleotides matching TRBD1. Germline loops: CDR1 MNHEY, CDR2 SMNVEV (reference sequence). The V segment lost 5 bases and the J segment 5 bases; nucleotides outside the gene matches: 5. CDR3 length: 15 amino acids. This CDR3 reads CASSLRDRGTGELFF. CDR3 DNA sequence: TGTGCCAGCAGTCTGCGGGACAGGGGAACCGGGGAGCTGTTTTTT.

This rearrangement joins TRBV7-8 to TRBJ1-1; D is possibly TRBD1 (6 bases). This CDR3 region has 14 residues. The germline gives CDR1 SGHVS, CDR2 FQNEAQ. V was pared by 5 bases and J by 0 bases, with 10 bases between. CDR3 sequence reads: CASSQQGLNTEAFF. The CDR3 bases are TGTGCCAGCAGCCAACAGGGCCTGAACACTGAAGCTTTCTTT.

The chain combines TRBV7-8 with TRBJ2-3, with 9 bases aligning to TRBD2. Germline V lookup: CDR1 SGHVS, CDR2 FQNEAQ. The CDR3 loop spans 15 amino acids. V gave up 3 bases and J gave up 9 bases; unmatched junction bases: 10. Written as DNA, the CDR3 is TGTGCCAGCAGCTTCGGAATAGCGGGAGTAGGGACGCAGTATTTT. This gives the protein CASSFGIAGVGTQYF.

The chain links TRBV29-1 to TRBJ2-7; TRBD2 is a possible D gene (6 bases). The CDR3 is 12 residues long. Trimming took 2 bases from V and 5 from J, leaving 10 bases between them. Germline V gene lookup returns CDR1 SQVTM and CDR2 ANQGSEA. The CDR3 nucleotides read TGCAGCGTTGAAAATAGCGGCGACGAGCAGTACTTC. Translated: CSVENSGDEQYF.